These 10 T cell receptor beta chains originate from one sample sequenced in a study of T-cell memory formation after mild COVID-19. TCRdb used MiXCR to reprocess the 5' RACE reads, holding one entry per CDR3 protein. The data show hundreds of thousands of distinct CDR3 sequences, approximately 19% seen once. The material sequenced was PBMCs or a T cell subset sorted from them (not recorded which). The origin of the receptors is a man aged 18 to 29 who had mild COVID-19 (a few samples of this study predate the infection). Cell type and time point are not known.

The chain recombines TRBV2 with TRBJ2-3, with 7 bases aligning to TRBD2. The CDR3 is made up of 14 amino acids. V trimming: 0 bases; J trimming: 4 bases; junction bases outside the gene matches: 1. The V gene's germline CDR1 is SNHLY and CDR2 FYNNEI. This CDR3 is CASSEASGADTQYF. The CDR3 coding sequence is TGTGCCAGCAGTGAAGCAAGCGGGGCAGATACGCAGTATTTT.

The V call is TRBV7-6, the J call TRBJ2-1, with 14 bases fitting TRBD2. Looked up from germline, CDR1 is SGHVS and CDR2 is FNYEAQ. The CDR3 covers 16 residues. The J segment lost 5 bases and the V segment lost 4 bases, leaving 4 bases of the junction unmatched. The CDR3 loop is CASSWRLAGGNNEQFF. The CDR3, as DNA: TGTGCCAGCAGCTGGCGACTAGCGGGGGGGAACAATGAGCAGTTCTTC.

This rearrangement joins TRBV5-1 to TRBJ2-3; D not resolved. This CDR3 is 16 amino acids long. Trimming removed 0 bases from V and 0 bases from J, with 11 bases in between. From germline, CDR1 is SGHRS and CDR2 YFSETQ. CDR3 sequence: CASSLAGRASTDTQYF. DNA of the CDR3: TGCGCCAGCAGCTTGGCCGGTAGGGCTAGCACAGATACGCAGTATTTT.

The chain recombines TRBV15 with TRBJ2-3, with 8 bases lining up with TRBD2. CDR1 is LNHNV, CDR2 YYDKDF, per germline (reference sequence). Losses at the gene ends were 5 bases for V and 5 bases for J; bases not matched to a gene: 12. CDR3 length: 16 amino acids. The CDR3 here is CATSPRTGGLGDTQYF. In nucleotides, the CDR3 is TGTGCCACCAGCCCCCGGACGGGGGGGCTTGGAGATACGCAGTATTTT.

This clonotype has just a few counts. V and J are TRBV5-1 and TRBJ2-5; 7 bases align to TRBD2. This CDR3 spans 14 amino acids. Germline V gene lookup returns CDR1 SGHRS and CDR2 YFSETQ. Unmatched junction bases numbered 4, after V lost 2 bases and J lost 3 bases. The CDR3 spells CASSLGTIKETQYF. In nucleotides, the CDR3 is TGCGCCAGCAGCTTAGGGACTATCAAAGAGACCCAGTACTTC.

V usage is TRBV20-1 and J usage is TRBJ2-1; a weak D match, TRBD2 (7 bases). The CDR3 runs to 13 residues. V was pared by 7 bases and J by 4 bases, with 14 bases between. The germline gives CDR1 DFQATT, CDR2 SNEGSKA (reference sequence). CDR3 in amino acids: CSGRGAAYNEQFF. The CDR3, as DNA: TGCAGTGGACGGGGGGCCGCGTACAATGAGCAGTTCTTC.

V gene TRBV20-1 combines with J gene TRBJ1-2; D might be TRBD1 (6 bases). The CDR3 has 12 residues. The germline V gene encodes CDR1 DFQATT and CDR2 SNEGSKA (reference sequence). The CDR3 DNA reads as TGCAGCGGAAAGGGGGGCCACTATGGCTACACCTTC. Translating gives CSGKGGHYGYTF.

The gene calls are TRBV29-1 and TRBJ1-1, with D maybe TRBD1 (5 bases). Germline V lookup: CDR1 SQVTM, CDR2 ANQGSEA. The V end was cut by 7 bases, the J end by 0 bases, with 18 bases between. CDR3 length: 15 amino acids. The CDR3 region is CSGSQGWGMNTEAFF. DNA for the CDR3: TGCAGCGGGTCCCAGGGCTGGGGTATGAACACTGAAGCTTTCTTT. Full variable domain (outside the CDR3, taken from reference TRBV29-1 and TRBJ1-1): SAVISQKPSRDICQRGTSLTIQCQVDSQVTMMFWYRQQPGQSLTLIATANQGSEATYESGFVIDKFPISRPNLTFSTLTVSNMSPEDSSIYLCSGSQGWGMNTEAFFGQGTRLTVV.

This clonotype occurred a few times. The chain links TRBV5-1 to TRBJ1-2; a possible D gene is TRBD1 (6 bases). Per germline, CDR1 SGHRS and CDR2 YFSETQ. Trimming took off 4 bases at V and 4 bases at J, with 20 bases between the two ends. The length of the CDR3 is 16 residues. In DNA, the CDR3 is TGCGCCAGCAGCCCGGCGATGGGGGGCTTCGGCTATGGCTACACCTTC. It translates to CASSPAMGGFGYGYTF.

J is TRBJ2-3 and V is TRBV7-3; TRBD2 agrees at 8 bases. Germline values: CDR1 SGHTA, CDR2 FQGTGA. This CDR3 has 14 amino acids. The V and J ends lost 9 bases and 3 bases, in that order; junction bases with no gene match: 8. CDR3 loop: CASSPGLETDTQYF. The CDR3 DNA is TGTGCCAGTTCCCCGGGACTAGAGACAGATACGCAGTATTTT.